This TCR beta chain was identified during a study of blood T cell repertoires in COVID-19. Study-wide context: Spain, Italy and the United States supplied samples that represented acute and convalescent COVID-19. PBMCs, B-cell-depleted T cells, or T cells provided the cDNA or gDNA that made up the material.

In its sample, this clone was seen a few times. CDR1 and CDR2 from the germline V gene are MNHEY and SVGAGI. CDR3 length: 15 residues. The ends lost 2 bases at V and 6 bases at J; junction bases unmatched: 4. As handled by the study authors: Reference gene primer amplification in the assay estimated nucleated cell counts. The protocol was immunoSEQ multiplex PCR, while the TCRdb copy is restricted to in-frame clones and leaves out a portion. The D gene and trimming were derived from the DNA, and the V and J assignments and clone size from that table. The sample lists some 100,000 clones; 81% were seen once.

This clonotype originated in a human donor in a cohort sampled during active COVID-19. This chain links TRBV6-5 with TRBJ2-3; 11 nucleotides align to TRBD2. Sequencing was performed on peripheral blood. CDR3: CASSYRLAGPDTQYF. The CDR3 coding sequence is TGTGCCAGCAGTTACAGACTAGCGGGGCCGGATACGCAGTATTTT.